The table lists the clone carrying this T cell receptor beta chain with many counts. Its target is unknown. These data originate in a study of T cells after yellow fever vaccination. Study-level results: Overall, a small share of clonotypes was seen in both CD4 and CD8 compartments.

Trimming cost V 6 bases and J 1 base, with 6 bases left between them. The CDR3 has 12 residues. Synthesis of TCR cDNA relied on 5'RACE template switching, which attached a universal primer site and UMIs. TCRdb fed the 5' RACE reads into MiXCR, producing one record per CDR3 protein. The table includes a few hundred thousand distinct CDR3 sequences, about 15% detected once. The chain carries TRBV12-3 or TRBV12-4 and TRBJ2-5; D gene ambiguous. The TCR sequence derives from a man aged 18 to 35 who received the YFV17D yellow fever vaccine. The specimen comprised PBMCs, sampled about 5 days after the first yellow fever vaccination. CDR3 amino acids: CASRLFQETQYF. CDR3 DNA: TGTGCCAGCAGGTTATTCCAAGAGACCCAGTACTTC.